This T cell receptor beta chain comes out of a study of blood T cell repertoires in COVID-19. Clones were read by immunoSEQ multiplex PCR, and TCRdb kept only the in-frame ones, dropping some. Here the sample spans under 300,000 clones, approximately 86% being singletons. This CDR3 region has 13 residues. Germline lookup yields CDR1 SGDLS and CDR2 YYNGEE. V was cut by 3 bases and J by 4 bases, with 10 bases left in between. The sequence came from a man aged 60 to 75 who had recovered from COVID-19. The chain links TRBV9 to TRBJ1-1, with D unresolved. Sequencing was performed on peripheral blood. This chain's CDR3 is CASSAAVGTEAFF. The CDR3, as DNA: TGTGCCAGCAGCGCCGCAGTTGGCACTGAAGCTTTCTTT.